This T cell receptor beta chain was found in a study of cytomegalovirus exposure and HLA in healthy donors. Broader study findings: Certain indistinguishable V segments, among them TRBV6-2 and TRBV6-3, were excluded. Some TCR beta chains (about 170 of them) were listed as cytomegalovirus-associated.

Germline values: CDR1 MNHEY, CDR2 SMNVEV (reference sequence). J gave up 5 bases and V 2 bases, and 7 bases lay outside the gene matches. The CDR3 has 15 residues. Remarks on this clone: Its specificity is not known.

The PCR had 60 Vbeta and 13 Jbeta primers. Method: immunoSEQ multiplex PCR; TCRdb's copy keeps in-frame clones and lacks some. In the table there are approximately 100,000 clones, 85% to 90% of which are singletons. The source of this sequence is a man younger than 40 in good health and CMV-seronegative. The V gene is TRBV27, the J gene TRBJ2-7; 9 bases map to TRBD1. Source material: PBMCs. This CDR3 is CASSLIGTGTHEQYF. DNA of the CDR3: TGTGCCAGCAGTTTAATAGGGACAGGGACTCACGAGCAGTACTTC.